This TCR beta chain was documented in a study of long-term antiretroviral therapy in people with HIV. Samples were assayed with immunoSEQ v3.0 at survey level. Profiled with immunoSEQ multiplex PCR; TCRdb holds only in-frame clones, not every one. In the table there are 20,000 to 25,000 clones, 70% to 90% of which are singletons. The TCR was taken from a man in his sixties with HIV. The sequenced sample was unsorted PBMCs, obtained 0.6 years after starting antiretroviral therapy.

CDR3 loop: CASSLAPPSGGLYEQYF. The CDR3 coding sequence is TGTGCCAGCAGCTTAGCCCCTCCCTCAGGTGGCCTGTACGAGCAGTACTTC. The chain couples TRBV7-4 to TRBJ2-7; D call uncertain. The germline V gene encodes CDR1 SGHVT and CDR2 SQSDAQ. The CDR3 spans 17 residues. V shed 0 bases and J shed 4 bases, with 19 bases lying between them.